The 8 T cell receptor beta chains presented below share a single source sample, sequenced in a study of neoadjuvant anti-PD-1 for oral cavity cancer. Data came from immunoSEQ multiplex PCR; TCRdb stores just in-frame clones and leaves some out. This sample has approximately 4,300 clones, with about 62% found just once. The material sequenced was tumor tissue, taken before nivolumab (anti-PD-1) treatment. These receptors came from a person between 35 and 79 years old with oral cavity squamous cell carcinoma.

V and J are TRBV5-6 and TRBJ1-2; 8 bases map to TRBD1. J was trimmed by 13 bases and V by 4 bases; bases with no gene match: 9. This CDR3 is 12 amino acids long. CDR1 is SGHDT and CDR2 is YYEEEE in the germline V gene. CDR3 amino acids: CASSLRQGPCTF. The CDR3 DNA is TGTGCCAGCAGCCTCAGACAGGGGCCCTGCACCTTC.

The V call is TRBV10-3, the J call TRBJ2-7, with D possibly being TRBD2 (5 bases). The V gene's germline CDR1 is ENHRY and CDR2 SYGVKD. The length of the CDR3 is 12 residues. Trimming shortened V by 2 bases and J by 7 bases, and 9 bases separated the two germline ends. The CDR3, as DNA: TGTGCCATCAGTGAGCTACCGGGAGAGCAGTACTTC. It specifies CAISELPGEQYF.

This clone was detected only a few times. The CDR3 region is CASRPSGGAFNEQFF. The CDR3 bases are TGCGCCAGCAGACCCAGCGGGGGGGCGTTCAATGAGCAGTTCTTC. The V gene is TRBV10-2, the J gene TRBJ2-1, with TRBD2 matching over 10 bases. The germline CDR1 and CDR2 sequences are WSHSY and SAAADI. This CDR3 comprises 15 residues. J lost 6 bases, V lost 6 bases, and 8 bases had no gene match.

This chain links TRBV11-2 with TRBJ1-2, with D possibly matching TRBD1 (6 bases). The CDR3 runs to 15 residues. The V end lost 4 bases, the J end lost 4 bases, and 16 bases lay between the germline ends. Germline CDR1 and CDR2: SGHAT and FQNNGV. In DNA, the CDR3 is TGTGCCAGCAGCTCCCTACGACAGGCCCCCTATGGCTACACCTTC. This gives the protein CASSSLRQAPYGYTF.

This chain connects TRBV5-8 to TRBJ2-3; 7 positions agree with TRBD1. V was clipped by 4 bases and J by 4 bases; unmatched bases: 9. The CDR3 consists of 15 residues. Germline lookup yields CDR1 SGHTS and CDR2 YDEGEE. This CDR3 reads CASSARDSGSDTQYF. DNA for the CDR3: TGTGCCAGCAGCGCCCGGGACAGCGGATCAGATACGCAGTATTTT.

V is TRBV27 and J is TRBJ1-2; D is possibly TRBD1 (6 bases). The V gene's germline CDR1 is MNHEY and CDR2 SMNVEV (reference sequence). V lost 6 bases to trimming and J lost 5 bases, with 19 bases between them. The length of the CDR3 is 15 residues. As DNA, the CDR3 is TGTGCCAGCAGCTTCGAGCGGGGGGCGGGGTATGGCTACACCTTC. This translates into CASSFERGAGYGYTF.

This sequence joins TRBV30 and TRBJ1-6, with D maybe TRBD1 (5 bases). The CDR3 totals 14 residues. Trimming took off 3 bases at V and 0 bases at J, with 6 bases between the two ends. Germline V gene sequence: CDR1 GTSNPN, CDR2 SVGIG (reference sequence). The DNA of the CDR3 is TGTGCCTGGAGAGGGGACTCCTATAATTCACCCCTCCACTTT. This gives the protein CAWRGDSYNSPLHF. Full variable domain (outside the CDR3, taken from reference TRBV30 and TRBJ1-6): SQTIHQWPATLVQPVGSPLSLECTVEGTSNPNLYWYRQAAGRGLQLLFYSVGIGQISSEVPQNLSASRPQDRQFILSSKKLLLSDSGFYLCAWRGDSYNSPLHFGNGTRLTVT.

V usage is TRBV4-1 and J usage is TRBJ2-7; D possibly corresponds to TRBD2 (6 bases). Germline values: CDR1 MGHRA, CDR2 YSYEKL. This CDR3 contains 14 residues. V was cut by 3 bases and J by 3 bases, with 12 bases left in between. The CDR3 DNA reads TGCGCCAGCAGCCAGATGACTAGTCTCTACGAGCAGTACTTC. Translated: CASSQMTSLYEQYF.